This paragraph covers one T cell receptor (beta chain) sequence. What it recognizes is unknown. Profiled with immunoSEQ multiplex PCR; TCRdb holds only in-frame clones, not every one. This table holds fewer than 70,000 clones, 94% found once. This sample is part of a study of T cell clonotyping in hematopoietic cell transplantation. Study results and limitations: Broader posttransplant TCR repertoire diversity was predicted by graft donor and pretransplant recipient Inverse Simpson Index values. Few recipient clonotypes overlapped donors; over 97% were de novo at given depth. Recipient TCR diversity dropped after transplant; expanded clonotypes rose from day 30 to 180. CD4 and CD8 repertoire contributions could not be separated without sorting.

Trimming removed 1 base at V and 7 bases at J, with 12 bases between. There are 14 residues in the CDR3. The germline gives CDR1 SGHDT, CDR2 YYEEEE. This clonotype was obtained from a man in his fifties in good health. Some clones in this sample may be carry-over from other donors' samples. This chain uses TRBV5-6 with TRBJ1-5, with D maybe TRBD1 (5 bases). Sequenced input: peripheral blood mononuclear cells. The CDR3 here is CASSLWGGGQPQHF. The CDR3 DNA sequence: TGTGCCAGCAGCTTGTGGGGGGGTGGCCAGCCCCAGCATTTT.